The 9 T cell receptor beta chains listed next were all sequenced from one sample in a study of CD8 T cells in ankylosing spondylitis. Study-wide results and caveats: There was a TCR beta motif, made of several highly homologous variants, that appeared characteristic of ankylosing spondylitis blood.

TCRdb reprocessed the 5' RACE reads via MiXCR and lists one record per CDR3 protein. The sample contains a few hundred thousand distinct CDR3 sequences, 7.5% to 9% of which appear only once. Their specific antigens are unknown. The sequenced sample consisted of blood, either unsorted or a sorted T cell fraction (not recorded which). The receptors shown here come from a male donor with ankylosing spondylitis.

This clonotype was detected a few times. The chain has TRBV7-3 and TRBJ2-1; 14 bases are a match to TRBD2. CDR1 is SGHTA and CDR2 is FQGTGA in the germline V gene. The CDR3 is made up of 17 amino acids. The ends lost 4 bases at V and 8 bases at J; junction bases unmatched: 10. The CDR3 DNA sequence: TGTGCCAGCAGCTCGAGAAGGACTAGCGGGAGGTTGGATGAGCAGTTCTTC. This codes for CASSSRRTSGRLDEQFF.

This clonotype occurred many times. V is TRBV5-1 and J is TRBJ2-2; D uncertain. This CDR3 has 16 amino acids. Germline assignment: CDR1 SGHRS and CDR2 YFSETQ. Trimming removed 0 bases from V and 4 bases from J, with 13 bases in between. The DNA of the CDR3 is TGCGCCAGCAGCTTGGCCTTAGTGGCAGGCACCGGGGAGCTGTTTTTT. Translation: CASSLALVAGTGELFF. The full variable domain, its missing parts supplied by reference TRBV5-1 and TRBJ2-2, is KAGVTQTPRYLIKTRGQQVTLSCSPISGHRSVSWYQQTPGQGLQFLFEYFSETQRNKGNFPGRFSGRQFSNSRSEMNVSTLELGDSALYLCASSLALVAGTGELFFGEGSRLTVL.

The chain joins TRBV6-1 to TRBJ2-6; D is perhaps TRBD1 (6 bases). Trimming stripped 3 bases from V and 2 bases from J, with 11 bases between. CDR3 length: 16 amino acids. CDR1 MNHNS and CDR2 SASEGT come from the germline V gene. The CDR3 region is CASSDRGTTGANVLTF. The CDR3 DNA follows: TGTGCCAGCAGTGACAGGGGTACCACTGGGGCCAACGTCCTGACTTTC.

The sample holds many counts of this clonotype. The V and J genes are TRBV20-1 and TRBJ2-4; TRBD1 agrees at 7 bases. Germline V gives CDR1 DFQATT, CDR2 SNEGSKA (reference sequence). The CDR3 is made up of 13 amino acids. V lost 4 bases to trimming and J lost 8 bases; unmatched junction nucleotides: 8. The chain's CDR3 is CSATHRGQDIQYF. DNA of the CDR3: TGCAGTGCTACCCACAGGGGCCAGGACATTCAGTACTTC.

For this clonotype: One junction end disagrees with the germline gene, perhaps due to a read error. The chain recombines TRBV10-3 with TRBJ2-2; the match to TRBD2 covers 9 bases. Per the germline V gene, CDR1 is ENHRY and CDR2 is SYGVKD. The length of the CDR3 is 15 residues. DNA of the CDR3: TGTGCCATCAGTCTAGCGGGACGGAACCCCGGGGAGCTGTTTTTT. Residues: CAISLAGRNPGELFF.

This clonotype was picked up a small number of times. This chain links TRBV5-1 with TRBJ1-1; D is uncertain. This CDR3 spans 12 amino acids. The V gene's germline CDR1 is SGHRS and CDR2 YFSETQ. V dropped 3 bases and J dropped 1 base, with 4 bases sitting between them. The CDR3 DNA is TGCGCCAGCAGCTCGCCGAACACTGAAGCTTTCTTT. Its translation: CASSSPNTEAFF. The whole variable domain, remainder taken from reference TRBV5-1 and TRBJ1-1, is KAGVTQTPRYLIKTRGQQVTLSCSPISGHRSVSWYQQTPGQGLQFLFEYFSETQRNKGNFPGRFSGRQFSNSRSEMNVSTLELGDSALYLCASSSPNTEAFFGQGTRLTVV.

J is TRBJ2-7 and V is TRBV10-3, with 9 bases aligning to TRBD2. The CDR3 is 14 residues long. Germline values: CDR1 ENHRY, CDR2 SYGVKD. Germline trimming cut 6 bases from V and 4 bases from J; bases unmatched to any gene: 7. The DNA of the CDR3 is TGTGCCATCAGGTTAGCGGGAGAGGGGTACGAGCAGTACTTC. It codes for CAIRLAGEGYEQYF.

A few counts support this clonotype. The gene calls are TRBV27 and TRBJ2-1; D is perhaps TRBD1 (5 bases). Germline values: CDR1 MNHEY, CDR2 SMNVEV (reference sequence). V was pared by 2 bases and J by 6 bases, with 14 bases between. The CDR3 runs to 15 residues. DNA for the CDR3: TGTGCCAGCAGTTTACGCAGGGTCCAAGGCAATGAGCAGTTCTTC. Translation: CASSLRRVQGNEQFF.

The table lists this clonotype with many counts. The chain has TRBV25-1 and TRBJ2-7, with 9 bases aligning to TRBD1. Germline values: CDR1 MGHDK, CDR2 SYGVNS. V lost 5 bases and J lost 3; bases outside the gene matches: 8. The CDR3 sequence is 15 residues long. CDR3 sequence: CASSSDRGPGYEQYF. The CDR3 DNA sequence: TGTGCCAGCAGTTCGGACAGGGGCCCGGGCTACGAGCAGTACTTC.